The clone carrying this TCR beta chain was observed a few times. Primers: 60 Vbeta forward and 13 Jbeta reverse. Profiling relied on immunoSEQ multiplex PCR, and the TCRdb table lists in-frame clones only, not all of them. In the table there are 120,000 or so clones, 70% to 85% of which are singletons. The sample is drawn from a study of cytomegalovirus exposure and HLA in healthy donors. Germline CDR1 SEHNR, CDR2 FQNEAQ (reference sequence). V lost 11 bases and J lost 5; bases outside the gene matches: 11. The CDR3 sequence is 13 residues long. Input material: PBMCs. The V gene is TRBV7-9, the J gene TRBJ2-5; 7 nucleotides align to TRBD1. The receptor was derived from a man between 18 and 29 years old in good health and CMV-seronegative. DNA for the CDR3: TGTGCCGGAAGAACCACAGGGGAGGAGACCCAGTACTTC. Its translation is CAGRTTGEETQYF.